This entry lists 28 T cell receptor beta chains sequenced from one sample in a study of T cell responses to AZD1222 COVID-19 vaccine. Data came from immunoSEQ multiplex PCR; TCRdb stores just in-frame clones and leaves some out. Of more than 85,000 clones listed, 94% are singletons. The sample was peripheral blood, taken 28 days after the second AZD1222 dose. The source is an adult who received the AZD1222 COVID-19 vaccine.

The gene calls are TRBV12-3 or TRBV12-4 and TRBJ1-1; no reliable D call. V dropped 8 bases and J dropped 4 bases, with 14 bases sitting between them. The CDR3 sequence is 13 residues long. The CDR3 region has the DNA TGTGCCAGCTCTAGTTCCCCGGCCACTGAAGCTTTCTTT. It codes for CASSSSPATEAFF.

This chain connects TRBV7-2 to TRBJ1-5; unclear D gene. CDR3 length: 15 amino acids. The germline V gene has CDR1 SGHTA and CDR2 FQGNSA. Trimming shortened V by 0 bases and J by 2 bases, and 8 bases separated the two germline ends. The CDR3 is CASSLALSGNQPQHF. The CDR3 DNA reads as TGTGCCAGCAGCTTAGCCTTGAGTGGCAATCAGCCCCAGCATTTT.

The chain couples TRBV3-1 (or the pseudogene TRBV3-2) to TRBJ1-5; 11 nucleotides align to TRBD1. The germline V gene encodes CDR1 LGHDT and CDR2 YNNKEL (reference sequence). The V gene end was trimmed by 3 bases and the J gene end by 0 bases; junction bases not matched to a gene: 4. The CDR3 extends over 17 amino acids. As DNA, the CDR3 is TGTGCCAGCAGCCAGGACAGGGGGCCATATAGCAATCAGCCCCAGCATTTT. It is translated as CASSQDRGPYSNQPQHF.

The chain couples TRBV6-5 to TRBJ1-4; D call uncertain. Trimming removed 2 bases at V and 7 bases at J, with 11 bases between. CDR3 size: 14 residues. CDR1 and CDR2 (germline): MNHEY, SVGAGI. CDR3 coding DNA: TGTGCCAGCAGTTACGGACCGAAGGGTGAAAAACTGTTTTTT. Translation gives CASSYGPKGEKLFF.

The genes are TRBV6-2 or TRBV6-3 and TRBJ1-6; D possibly corresponds to TRBD1 (6 bases). The germline gives CDR1 MNHEY, CDR2 SVGEGT. Trimming left V 0 bases short and J 10 bases short, with 16 bases between. This CDR3 has 16 amino acids. The CDR3 nucleotides are TGTGCCAGCAGTTACTCGGACAGCCGGGTATGGTCACCCCTCCACTTT. Protein: CASSYSDSRVWSPLHF.

This chain connects TRBV4-1 to TRBJ1-1; maybe TRBD1 (5 bases). Trimming removed 3 bases from V and 4 bases from J, with 15 bases in between. The CDR3 sequence is 15 residues long. Germline V gives CDR1 MGHRA, CDR2 YSYEKL. The CDR3 DNA is TGCGCCAGCAGCCAGATCACCGGGGCCTTCACTGAAGCTTTCTTT. Its translation is CASSQITGAFTEAFF.

This clone was detected a few times. V is TRBV27 and J is TRBJ2-7; D might be TRBD1 (6 bases). V was pared by 6 bases and J by 0 bases, with 18 bases between. The germline CDR1 and CDR2 sequences are MNHEY and SMNVEV (reference sequence). This CDR3 has 16 amino acids. CDR3 sequence reads: CASRPNWGRSSYEQYF. In DNA, the CDR3 is TGTGCCAGCAGACCAAACTGGGGGCGGAGCTCCTACGAGCAGTACTTC.

This clone qualifies as medium-sized. The gene calls are TRBV13 and TRBJ2-7; 7 bases are shared with TRBD1. This CDR3 spans 15 amino acids. Trimming cost V 4 bases and J 2 bases; bases outside gene matches: 8. Germline CDR1 and CDR2: PRHDT and FYEKMQ (reference sequence). The CDR3 loop reads CASSSRQGRAYEQYF. CDR3 nucleotides: TGTGCCAGCAGCTCCCGACAGGGCAGGGCCTACGAGCAGTACTTC.

This chain links TRBV20-1 with TRBJ1-1; D is undetermined. In germline, CDR1 is DFQATT, CDR2 SNEGSKA (reference sequence). Deletions cut 3 bases from V and 5 bases from J, with 10 bases between. The CDR3 is 12 amino acids. The CDR3 loop reads CSASVGDTEAFF. As DNA, the CDR3 is TGCAGTGCTAGTGTTGGGGATACTGAAGCTTTCTTT.

This clone was seen once. The chain carries TRBV5-1 and TRBJ2-1; D is ambiguous. The length of the CDR3 is 14 residues. Germline-derived CDR1 and CDR2 are SGHRS and YFSETQ. V was cut by 1 base and J by 5 bases, with 10 bases left in between. The CDR3 DNA is TGCGCCAGCAGCTTGAATGGCAGGAACAATGAGCAGTTCTTC. The encoded protein is CASSLNGRNNEQFF.

V and J are TRBV5-1 and TRBJ1-3; D ambiguous. The CDR3 is made up of 15 amino acids. Looked up from germline, CDR1 is SGHRS and CDR2 is YFSETQ. V was cut by 0 bases and J by 0 bases, with 7 bases left in between. The CDR3 sequence: CASSLGGISGNTIYF. The CDR3 nucleotides read TGCGCCAGCAGCTTGGGAGGAATCTCTGGAAACACCATATATTTT.

This clone was seen just once. CDR3: CASSYRDRVEQFF. In DNA, the CDR3 is TGTGCCAGCAGTTATCGGGACAGGGTCGAGCAGTTCTTC. The chain combines TRBV6-5 with TRBJ2-1; 9 positions agree with TRBD1. The length of the CDR3 is 13 residues. Germline CDR1 is MNHEY and CDR2 is SVGAGI. Trimming removed 3 bases from V and 10 bases from J; junction bases left unmatched: 4.

The rearrangement uses TRBV28 and TRBJ1-5; 7 bases agree with TRBD1. In germline, CDR1 is MDHEN, CDR2 SYDVKM. The CDR3 has 14 amino acids. V shed 2 bases, J shed 6 bases, and the junction held 4 bases outside the gene matches. The CDR3: CASSLDRVGQPQHF. In DNA form, the CDR3 reads TGTGCCAGCAGTTTAGACAGGGTAGGTCAGCCCCAGCATTTT.

The V gene is TRBV19, the J gene TRBJ1-2; D may be TRBD1 (6 bases). This CDR3 comprises 15 residues. The germline V gene encodes CDR1 LNHDA and CDR2 SQIVND (reference sequence). V was cut by 4 bases and J by 2 bases, with 14 bases left in between. For the CDR3, the DNA is TGTGCCAGTAGTACCTTGGACAGAGAGAACTATGGCTACACCTTC. Its translation is CASSTLDRENYGYTF.

This CDR3 reads CASSLAQGNSPLHF. Here the CDR3 DNA reads TGTGCCAGCAGCTTAGCACAGGGAAATTCACCCCTCCACTTT. V gene TRBV7-9 combines with J gene TRBJ1-6; a possible D gene is TRBD1 (6 bases). The V and J ends lost 0 bases and 7 bases respectively, with 7 bases between them. Germline-derived CDR1 and CDR2 are SEHNR and FQNEAQ (reference sequence). This CDR3 has 14 residues.

The V gene is TRBV18, the J gene TRBJ1-1, with 9 positions matching TRBD1. The trim removed 4 bases at V and 3 bases at J, leaving 3 bases unmatched. The CDR3 length is 14 residues. From germline, CDR1 is KGHSH and CDR2 LQKENI. CDR3 nucleotide sequence: TGTGCCAGCTCACAGACAGGGGGAGACACTGAAGCTTTCTTT. Its protein product is CASSQTGGDTEAFF.

The rearrangement links TRBV6-6 to TRBJ1-3; TRBD1 agrees at 7 bases. V was pared by 2 bases and J by 6 bases, with 10 bases of the junction left unmatched. Germline V lookup: CDR1 MNHNY, CDR2 SVGAGI (reference sequence). There are 16 residues in the CDR3. The CDR3 spells CASSYINRGSVNTIYF. The CDR3, as DNA: TGTGCCAGCAGTTACATAAACAGGGGATCAGTAAACACCATATATTTT.

V and J are TRBV3-1 (or the pseudogene TRBV3-2) and TRBJ2-7, with 10 bases aligning to TRBD2. The CDR3 is 16 amino acids. V trimming: 3 bases; J trimming: 3 bases; junction bases outside the gene matches: 8. CDR1 is LGHDT and CDR2 is YNNKEL in the germline V gene (reference sequence). In nucleotides, the CDR3 is TGTGCCAGCAGCCAGGGTCTAGCGGGGGTGTTCTACGAGCAGTACTTC. This translates into CASSQGLAGVFYEQYF.

The rearrangement joins TRBV25-1 to TRBJ1-2; D gene unclear. Germline CDR1 is MGHDK and CDR2 is SYGVNS. This CDR3 has 13 residues. V was pared by 5 bases and J by 4 bases, with 11 bases between. In nucleotides, the CDR3 is TGTGCCAGCAGTCGGGGATATGGCTATGGCTACACCTTC. This sequence encodes CASSRGYGYGYTF.

The chain carries TRBV19 and TRBJ1-2; no clear D. Germline V gives CDR1 LNHDA, CDR2 SQIVND (reference sequence). CDR3 size: 12 residues. Trimming removed 7 bases at V and 4 bases at J, with 10 bases between. CDR3 in amino acids: CASTSAGYGYTF. In DNA, the CDR3 is TGTGCCAGTACGTCCGCAGGCTATGGCTACACCTTC.

J is TRBJ1-5 and V is TRBV16; 8 positions agree with TRBD1. CDR3 size: 15 residues. Per the germline V gene, CDR1 is KGHSY and CDR2 is FQNENV. Trimming removed 4 bases from V and 3 bases from J; junction bases left unmatched: 5. The CDR3 DNA follows: TGTGCCAGCAGCCCCGACAGGGGAGACAATCAGCCCCAGCATTTT. Translation gives CASSPDRGDNQPQHF.

The V gene is TRBV5-1, the J gene TRBJ1-1; D may be TRBD1 (5 bases). V gave up 4 bases and J gave up 3 bases, with 10 bases separating them. The CDR3 length is 13 residues. Germline-derived CDR1 and CDR2 are SGHRS and YFSETQ. The CDR3 nucleotides are TGCGCCAGCAGCCCGGGACGGGACACTGAAGCTTTCTTT. Translating it yields CASSPGRDTEAFF.

The gene calls are TRBV19 and TRBJ1-6; D is undetermined. Looked up from germline, CDR1 is LNHDA and CDR2 is SQIVND (reference sequence). V gave up 0 bases and J gave up 9 bases, with 3 bases separating them. This CDR3 has 12 amino acids. The CDR3 reads CASSIESSPLHF. CDR3 in DNA: TGTGCCAGTAGTATAGAAAGTTCACCCCTCCACTTT.

The chain has TRBV7-9 and TRBJ1-4; unclear D gene. The CDR3 extends over 12 amino acids. Germline V gene data show CDR1 as SEHNR and CDR2 as FQNEAQ (reference sequence). V shed 2 bases and J shed 8 bases, with 6 bases lying between them. CDR3 in DNA: TGTGCCAGCAGCTTATTAACCGAAAAACTGTTTTTT. Translation gives CASSLLTEKLFF.

This chain's CDR3 is CASSEAMGGNSNQPQHF. CDR3 bases: TGTGCCAGCAGTGAAGCGATGGGGGGAAATAGCAATCAGCCCCAGCATTTT. The chain is built from TRBV2 and TRBJ1-5; D is perhaps TRBD1 (5 bases). The germline V and J ends were trimmed by 0 bases and 0 bases, with 12 bases remaining between them. The CDR3 is 17 residues long. Germline lookup yields CDR1 SNHLY and CDR2 FYNNEI.

The V and J genes are TRBV9 and TRBJ2-7; D unresolved. CDR3 size: 13 residues. Germline V gene lookup returns CDR1 SGDLS and CDR2 YYNGEE. V lost 0 bases, J lost 6 bases, and 10 bases lay in between. The CDR3 coding sequence is TGTGCCAGCAGCGTAGGTATCGGTAGCGAGCAGTACTTC. Its protein is CASSVGIGSEQYF.

V gene TRBV4-2 combines with J gene TRBJ2-1; TRBD2 matches at 13 bases. The CDR3 runs 20 residues. Trimming removed 2 bases from V and 3 bases from J; junction bases left unmatched: 13. Germline CDR1 is LGHNA and CDR2 is YNFKEQ. The CDR3 DNA reads TGTGCCAGCAGCCAAACCCTTACTAGCGGGGGGGCCAGCTACTACAATGAGCAGTTCTTC. Protein: CASSQTLTSGGASYYNEQFF.

The gene calls are TRBV5-1 and TRBJ2-7, with 11 bases matching TRBD1. The V and J ends lost 3 bases and 9 bases, in that order; junction bases with no gene match: 11. The length of the CDR3 is 15 residues. The germline CDR1 and CDR2 sequences are SGHRS and YFSETQ. The CDR3, as DNA: TGCGCCAGCAGCTACCCGGACAGGGGGCGATTTGCGCAGTACTTC. It encodes CASSYPDRGRFAQYF.